The T cell receptor beta chain described here comes from a study of cytomegalovirus exposure and HLA in healthy donors listed by TCRdb under 2017. Turning to the overall study: A later analysis indicated that the 90 to 150 validation repertoires were generated on the platform also employed for the 670 or so repertoires of the first cohort. The study was designed to test whether signatures of past pathogen exposure could be identified by cataloging public T cell receptors. A separate validation cohort of 100 to 150 different subjects was used in addition to the approximately 640-subject first cohort. To predict cytomegalovirus infection status, the study combined high-throughput TCR immunosequencing, statistical association of individual TCRs with disease status, and machine learning. Overall results and qualifications from the work: A later analysis lacked HLA typing for the validation cohort, so it scored co-occurrence in that cohort across all 120 repertoires. In vitro tests confirmed that a few of the cytomegalovirus-associated TCR beta chains recognize cytomegalovirus antigens. Across donors, most TCR sequences were observed very rarely, whereas some public TCRs were present in many individuals. The classifier was reported to diagnose cytomegalovirus status with high specificity and sensitivity in both the original cohort and the validation cohort. The study listed 150 to 200 TCR beta chains as associated with cytomegalovirus. The authors suggested that the approach could potentially be extended to other disease states and immunological phenotypes. Of the cluster scores, approximately 94% were above 0 in a later analysis, which found that TCRs clustered in the first cohort also tended to co-occur in the 95 to 150 validation repertoires.

Comment on this clone: What this receptor recognizes is not known. The sample holds no much larger clone one base away, and base qualities are not on file.

Separate from the approximately 670-subject first cohort, the validation cohort of 90 to 150 subjects was the group to which the donors belonged. Libraries came from the immunoSEQ multiplex PCR assay. The original methods were these. A statistical classification framework was built to diagnose cytomegalovirus status from the catalog of TCR beta chain sequences. TCRdb provides this immuneACCESS table in a form limited to in-frame rearrangements. Some clones are lacking; in checked studies, under half of them reflect an unresolved V gene, and why the rest are absent is not known. V and J calls plus clone size are reproduced from that table; the DNA served to infer D and trimming. The sample table contains approximately 200,000 clones; only one count was recorded for roughly 88% of them. 10% to 15% of the sample belongs to the ten largest clones. This TCR came from a woman aged 30 to 39 in good health and CMV-seropositive. The material sequenced was PBMCs.

The DNA is as follows: TGTGCCAGCAGCTTAAGAGCAACAGAGACTAATGAAAAACTGTTTTTT. It translates to CASSLRATETNEKLFF. In this chain, TRBV5-6 is recombined with TRBJ1-4; the D gene lacks a confident call. The CDR3 measures 16 amino acids from cysteine to phenylalanine. The entry retains the CDR3 DNA only, 48 bases that are in frame from base 1. CDR1 is given as SGHDT and CDR2 as YYEEEE, both from the germline V gene. V is shortened by 2 bases, J by 2 bases, and the region joining them spans 13 bases.